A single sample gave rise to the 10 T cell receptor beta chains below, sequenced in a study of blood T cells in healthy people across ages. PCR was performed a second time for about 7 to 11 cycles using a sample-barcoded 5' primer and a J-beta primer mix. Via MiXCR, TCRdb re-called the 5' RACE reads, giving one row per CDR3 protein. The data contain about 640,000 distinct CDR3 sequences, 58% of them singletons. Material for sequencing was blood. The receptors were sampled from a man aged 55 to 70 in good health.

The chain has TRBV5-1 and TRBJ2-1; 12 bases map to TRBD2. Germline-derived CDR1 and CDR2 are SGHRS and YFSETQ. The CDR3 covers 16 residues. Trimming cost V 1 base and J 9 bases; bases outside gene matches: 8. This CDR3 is CASSLFTSGGPIEQFF. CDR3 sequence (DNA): TGCGCCAGCAGCTTGTTTACTAGCGGGGGGCCCATTGAGCAGTTCTTC.

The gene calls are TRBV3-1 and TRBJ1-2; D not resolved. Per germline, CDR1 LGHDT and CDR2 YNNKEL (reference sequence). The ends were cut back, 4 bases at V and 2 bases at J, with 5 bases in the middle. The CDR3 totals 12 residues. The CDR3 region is CASSPRNYGYTF. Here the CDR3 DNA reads TGTGCCAGCAGCCCCAGGAACTATGGCTACACCTTC.

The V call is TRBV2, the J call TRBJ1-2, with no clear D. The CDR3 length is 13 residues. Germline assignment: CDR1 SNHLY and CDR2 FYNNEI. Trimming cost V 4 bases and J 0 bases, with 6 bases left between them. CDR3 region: CASSAGANYGYTF. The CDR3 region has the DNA TGTGCCAGCAGTGCAGGAGCTAACTATGGCTACACCTTC.

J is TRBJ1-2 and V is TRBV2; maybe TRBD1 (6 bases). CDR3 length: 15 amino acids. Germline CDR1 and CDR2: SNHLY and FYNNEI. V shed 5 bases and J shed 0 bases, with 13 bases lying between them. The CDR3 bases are TGTGCCAGCAGTATGAGGACAGCTACTAACTATGGCTACACCTTC. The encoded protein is CASSMRTATNYGYTF.

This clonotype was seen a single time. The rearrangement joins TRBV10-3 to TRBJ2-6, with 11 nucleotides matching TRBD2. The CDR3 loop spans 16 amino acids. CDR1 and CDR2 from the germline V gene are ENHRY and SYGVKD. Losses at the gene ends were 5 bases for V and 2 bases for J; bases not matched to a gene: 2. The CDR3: CAISSGLAAGANVLTF. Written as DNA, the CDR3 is TGTGCCATCAGTTCGGGACTAGCGGCTGGGGCCAACGTCCTGACTTTC.

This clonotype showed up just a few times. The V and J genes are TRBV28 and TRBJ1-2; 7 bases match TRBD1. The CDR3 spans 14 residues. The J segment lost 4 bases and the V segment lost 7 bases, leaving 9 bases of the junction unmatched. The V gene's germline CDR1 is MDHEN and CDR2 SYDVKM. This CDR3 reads CASTLGGGVYGYTF. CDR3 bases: TGTGCCAGCACCCTGGGAGGGGGCGTCTATGGCTACACCTTC.

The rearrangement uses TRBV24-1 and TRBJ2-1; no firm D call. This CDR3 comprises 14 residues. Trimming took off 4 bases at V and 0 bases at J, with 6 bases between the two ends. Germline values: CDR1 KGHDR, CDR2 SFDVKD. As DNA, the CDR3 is TGTGCCACCAGTGAGGGATCCTCCTACAATGAGCAGTTCTTC. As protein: CATSEGSSYNEQFF.

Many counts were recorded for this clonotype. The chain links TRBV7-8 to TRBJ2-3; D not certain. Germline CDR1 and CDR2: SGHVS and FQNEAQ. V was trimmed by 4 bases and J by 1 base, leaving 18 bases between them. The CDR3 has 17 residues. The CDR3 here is CASSSPNRKLRTDTQYF. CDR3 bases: TGTGCCAGCAGCTCACCAAACAGAAAATTGCGCACAGATACGCAGTATTTT.

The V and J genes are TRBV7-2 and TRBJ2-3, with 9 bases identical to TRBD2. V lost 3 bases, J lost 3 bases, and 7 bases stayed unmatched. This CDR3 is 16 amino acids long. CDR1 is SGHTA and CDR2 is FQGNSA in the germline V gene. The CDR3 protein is CASSFERGVGTDTQYF. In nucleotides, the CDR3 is TGTGCCAGCAGCTTCGAGCGGGGGGTCGGGACAGATACGCAGTATTTT.

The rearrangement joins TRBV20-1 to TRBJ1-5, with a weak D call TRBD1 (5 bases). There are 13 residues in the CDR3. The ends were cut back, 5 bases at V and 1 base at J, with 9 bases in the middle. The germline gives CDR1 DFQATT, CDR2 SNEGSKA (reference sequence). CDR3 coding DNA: TGCAGTGCTTTCGGGGGGAGCAATCAGCCCCAGCATTTT. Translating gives CSAFGGSNQPQHF.